This TCR beta chain was sequenced in a study of blood T cells in healthy people across ages. Germline V gene sequence: CDR1 MGHRA, CDR2 YSYEKL. The CDR3 sequence is 17 residues long. V lost 1 base and J lost 2; bases outside the gene matches: 9. Each donor was a healthy Caucasian individual from Russia, aged roughly 6 to 95. Total RNA amounts of at least 6 micrograms were extracted per sample. This clonotype came up a few times. A second PCR, run for about 7 to 11 cycles, used a sample-barcoded 5' primer plus a J-beta primer mix. In TCRdb, the 5' RACE reads were re-called with MiXCR into one record per CDR3 protein. This sample has roughly 1,500,000 distinct CDR3 sequences; about 40% occur once, and the top ten carry less than 8%.

This TCR came from a woman aged 18-29 years in good health. The V gene is TRBV4-1, the J gene TRBJ2-7; 9 nucleotides agree with TRBD1. Specimen: blood. CDR3 amino acids: CASSQAGTGFLTYEQYF. CDR3 coding DNA: TGCGCCAGCAGCCAAGCAGGGACAGGGTTCCTGACCTACGAGCAGTACTTC.